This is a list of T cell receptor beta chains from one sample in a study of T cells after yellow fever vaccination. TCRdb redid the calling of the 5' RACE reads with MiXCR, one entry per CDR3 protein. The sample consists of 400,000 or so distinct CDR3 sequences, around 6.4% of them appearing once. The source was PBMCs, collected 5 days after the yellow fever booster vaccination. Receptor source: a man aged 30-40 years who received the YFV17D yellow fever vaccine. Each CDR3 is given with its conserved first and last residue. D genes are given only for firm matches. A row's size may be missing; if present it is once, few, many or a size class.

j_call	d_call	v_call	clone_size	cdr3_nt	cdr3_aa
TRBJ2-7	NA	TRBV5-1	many	TGCGCCAGCAGCCGCGGGGAACGGGACTCCTACGAGCAGTACTTC	CASSRGERDSYEQYF
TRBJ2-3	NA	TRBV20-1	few	TGCAGTGCGAAAGTAGGAGGGGAAGGCACAGATACGCAGTATTTT	CSAKVGGEGTDTQYF
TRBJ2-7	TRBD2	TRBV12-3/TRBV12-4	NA	TGTGCCAGCAGTTCTAGCGGGATGTCCTACGAGCAGTACTTC	CASSSSGMSYEQYF
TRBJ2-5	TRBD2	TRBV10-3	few	TGTGCCAGCAGAGCGGGAGGCGAGGAGACCCAGTACTTC	CASRAGGEETQYF
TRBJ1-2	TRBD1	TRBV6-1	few	TGTGCCAGCAGCGGGACAGGGGGTAATATACATGGCTACACCTTC	CASSGTGGNIHGYTF
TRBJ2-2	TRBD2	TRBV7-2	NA	TGTGCCAGCAGCTCCGGACTAGCGGGAGCTTCCGGGGAGCTGTTTTTT	CASSSGLAGASGELFF
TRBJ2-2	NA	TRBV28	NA	TGTGCCAGCAGTTTAGATAACGGGGAGCTGTTTTTT	CASSLDNGELFF
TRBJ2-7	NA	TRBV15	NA	TGTGCCACCAGCAGAGCAGGGGTCGGGATTACCTACGAGCAGTACTTC	CATSRAGVGITYEQYF
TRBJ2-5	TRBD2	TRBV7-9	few	TGTGCCAGCAGCTTAGATAAGACTAGCGGGATCCAAGAGACCCAGTACTTC	CASSLDKTSGIQETQYF
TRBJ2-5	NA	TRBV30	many	TGTGCCTGGAGTGTTTCCGAGACCCAGTACTTC	CAWSVSETQYF
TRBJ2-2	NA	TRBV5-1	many	TGCGCCAGCAGCGAAACTACCACCGGGGAGCTGTTTTTT	CASSETTTGELFF
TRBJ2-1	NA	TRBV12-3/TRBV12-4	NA	TGTGCCAGCTCCTACCCGGGACACCGGTACAATGAGCAGTTCTTC	CASSYPGHRYNEQFF
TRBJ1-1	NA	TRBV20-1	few	TGCAGTGCTAGCGGTAGCACTGAAGCTTTCTTT	CSASGSTEAFF
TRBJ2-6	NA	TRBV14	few	TGTGCCAGCAGCCACTTCCTTGGGGCCAACGTCCTGACTTTC	CASSHFLGANVLTF
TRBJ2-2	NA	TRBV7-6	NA	TGTGCCAGCAGCTTAGACCTTTCTAGCGGGGAGCTGTTTTTT	CASSLDLSSGELFF
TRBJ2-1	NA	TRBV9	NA	TGTGCCAGCAGCGGGAGGGACTCCTACAATGAGCAGTTCTTC	CASSGRDSYNEQFF
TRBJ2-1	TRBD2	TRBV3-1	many	TGTGCCAGCAGCCCGCGTGGTAGCGGGAGTGCTAATGAGCAGTTCTTC	CASSPRGSGSANEQFF
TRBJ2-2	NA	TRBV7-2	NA	TGTGCCGGCAGCTTAGCGGGGACAGCCGGGGAGCTGTTTTTT	CAGSLAGTAGELFF
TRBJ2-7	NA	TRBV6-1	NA	TGTGCCAGCAGGTCAGACAGCTACTACGAGCAGTACTTC	CASRSDSYYEQYF
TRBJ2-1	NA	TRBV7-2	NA	TGTGCCAGCAGCTTAGTAGGAGGTTATAGGGGGAATGAGCAGTTCTTC	CASSLVGGYRGNEQFF
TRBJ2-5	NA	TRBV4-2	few	TGTGCCAGCAGCCAAGAGCTAACCAGGGAAGAGACCCAGTACTTC	CASSQELTREETQYF
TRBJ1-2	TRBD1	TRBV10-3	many	TGTGCCATCAGCGCCCAGACAGGGCGGAGCGGCTACACCTTC	CAISAQTGRSGYTF
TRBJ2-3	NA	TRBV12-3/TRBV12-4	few	TGTGCCAGCAGTCCCAGGTCACAAGGGGTGGGTACGCAGTATTTT	CASSPRSQGVGTQYF
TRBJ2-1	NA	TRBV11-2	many	TGTGCCAGCAGCCACCTAGGGACGCCTTACAATGAGCAGTTCTTC	CASSHLGTPYNEQFF
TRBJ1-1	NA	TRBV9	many	TGTGCCAGCGGGGCGAACACTGAAGCTTTCTTT	CASGANTEAFF
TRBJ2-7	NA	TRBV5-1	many	TGCGCCAGCAGCTCCCCCGAGAGTTACGAGCAGTACTTC	CASSSPESYEQYF
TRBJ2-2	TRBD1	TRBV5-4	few	TGTGCCAGCAGCACGGACAGGGATTATGTCGGGGAGCTGTTTTTT	CASSTDRDYVGELFF
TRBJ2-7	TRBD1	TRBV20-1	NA	TGCAGTGCTCGTGGAGACAGGGTCCAGTCCAACGAGCAGTACTTC	CSARGDRVQSNEQYF
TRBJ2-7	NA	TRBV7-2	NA	TGTGCCAGCAGCCAAGTGGTGTCGGCGTACGAGCAGTACTTC	CASSQVVSAYEQYF
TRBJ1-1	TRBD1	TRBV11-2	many	TGTGCCAGCAGCCAGGGGACAGGGTCTGAAGCTTTCTTT	CASSQGTGSEAFF
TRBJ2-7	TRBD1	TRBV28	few	TGTGCCAGCAGTTTATATACCGGGACAGGGAGTAACGAGCAGTACTTC	CASSLYTGTGSNEQYF
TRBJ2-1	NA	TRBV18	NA	TGTGCCAGCTCACCTTATTGGAATGAGCAGTTCTTC	CASSPYWNEQFF
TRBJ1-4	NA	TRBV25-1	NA	TGTGCCAGCAGTGAATCGGGGCTGGGGGTGGCTAATGAAAAACTGTTTTTT	CASSESGLGVANEKLFF
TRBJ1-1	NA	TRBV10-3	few	TGTGCCATCACCGGGGGGGGGATCGTGTCCGAAGCTTTCTTT	CAITGGGIVSEAFF
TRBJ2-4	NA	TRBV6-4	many	TGTGCCACCAGATTTGTAAACATTCAGTACTTC	CATRFVNIQYF
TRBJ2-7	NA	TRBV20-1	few	TGCAGTGCTAGAGATTCTGTAAAGCCCTACGAGCAGTACTTC	CSARDSVKPYEQYF
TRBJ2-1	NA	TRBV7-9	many	TGTGCCAGCAGCCTCGCCTACAATGAGCAGTTCTTC	CASSLAYNEQFF
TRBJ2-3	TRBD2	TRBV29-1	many	TGCAGCGTTGAAAATCCGGGACTAGCGGGAGAGGGGCAGTATTTT	CSVENPGLAGEGQYF
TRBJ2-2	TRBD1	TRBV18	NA	TGTGCCAGCTCACCGGACAGGGGCGAGGAGCTGTTTTTT	CASSPDRGEELFF
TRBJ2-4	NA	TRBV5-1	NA	TGCGCCAGCAGCTTGGAGGTAGTGGGCATTCAGTACTTC	CASSLEVVGIQYF
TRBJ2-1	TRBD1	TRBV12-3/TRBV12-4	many	TGTGCCAGCAGTCTTAAGACAGGGGGGCAGTTCTTC	CASSLKTGGQFF
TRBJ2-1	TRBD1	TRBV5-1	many	TGCGCCAGCAGCTTAAGGGACAGGGGGCGAACTCGCTCCTACAATGAGCAGTTCTTC	CASSLRDRGRTRSYNEQFF
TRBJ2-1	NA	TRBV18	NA	TGTGCCAGCTCACCACCCGGAGTAGGCTATGAGCAGTTCTTC	CASSPPGVGYEQFF
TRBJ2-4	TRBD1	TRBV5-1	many	TGCGCCAGCAACGCAGGGGGAGCCAAAAACATTCAGTACTTC	CASNAGGAKNIQYF
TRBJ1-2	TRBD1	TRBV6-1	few	TGTGCCAGCATCCAGGGGGAGGCTAACTATGGCTACACCTTC	CASIQGEANYGYTF
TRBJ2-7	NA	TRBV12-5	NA	TGTGCTAGTGGTTTGTTTGGACAGAACGAGCAGTACTTC	CASGLFGQNEQYF
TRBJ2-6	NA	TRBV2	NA	TGTACCAGCAGGGAGGGGGGGGTCTGGTTATCTGGGGCCAACGTCCTGACTTTC	CTSREGGVWLSGANVLTF
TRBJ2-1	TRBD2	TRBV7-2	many	TGTGCCAGCACCTTAGCGGGAAGCTCCTACAATGAGCAGTTCTTC	CASTLAGSSYNEQFF
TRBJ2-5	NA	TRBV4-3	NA	TGCGCCAGCAGCCAAGACTCTCATTTTGGCGGGATTAGGGAGACCCAGTACTTC	CASSQDSHFGGIRETQYF
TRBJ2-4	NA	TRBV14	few	TGTGCCAGCAGCCAGAGGGGGGCCAAAAACATTCAGTACTTC	CASSQRGAKNIQYF
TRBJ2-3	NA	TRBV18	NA	TGTGCCAGCTCCCAAATCCTCACGGATACGCAGTATTTT	CASSQILTDTQYF
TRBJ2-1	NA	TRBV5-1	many	TGCGCCAGCAGCTTCCCTACTAGTAATGAGCAGTTCTTC	CASSFPTSNEQFF
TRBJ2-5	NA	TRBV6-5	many	TGTGCCAGCAGTTACTCGAAGCAAGGGGCCCGGGAGACCCAGTACTTC	CASSYSKQGARETQYF
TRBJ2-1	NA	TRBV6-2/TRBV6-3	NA	TGTGCCAGCAGTTATGCATCGTATGAGCAGTTCTTC	CASSYASYEQFF
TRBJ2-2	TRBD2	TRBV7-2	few	TGTGCCAGCAGCTTAGGAACTAGCGGGAGAATCGGGACCGGGGAGCTGTTTTTT	CASSLGTSGRIGTGELFF
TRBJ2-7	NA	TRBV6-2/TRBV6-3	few	TGTGCCAGCAGTTACGGGGCGGTGCTGGGGGAGCAGTACTTC	CASSYGAVLGEQYF